The present entry profiles one TCR beta chain with its context. Its target is unknown. Libraries were prepared by immunoSEQ multiplex PCR; TCRdb keeps only in-frame clonotypes and omits some of them. The repertoire includes fewer than 200,000 clones, around nine tenths of them detected once, and 2% to 3% sits in the top ten. This record belongs to a study of T cell responses to AZD1222 COVID-19 vaccine. Study conclusions and caveats: In all cases, repertoires were sampled only after the peak T cell response.

The CDR3 has 15 residues. Between the trimmed V and J ends, which lost 2 bases and 8 bases, there was a span of 19 bases. Germline V lookup: CDR1 GTSNPN, CDR2 SVGIG (reference sequence). The starting material was peripheral blood, obtained on day 0 of AZD1222 vaccination. The chain couples TRBV30 to TRBJ2-1; the D gene could be TRBD1 or TRBD2 (5 bases each). The sequence was collected from an adult in good health. CDR3 nucleotides: TGTGCCTGGAGTTACGCCGGGACCCTACTCGATGAGCAGTTCTTC. It codes for CAWSYAGTLLDEQFF.